The 3 T cell receptor beta chains listed next were all sequenced from one sample in a study of T and B cells in COVID-19 patients (TCRdb year 2020). Sequencing used an Illumina MiSeq. Multiplex PCR with BIOMED2 TRB-A/B primer pools was used to amplify the TRB rearrangements. TCRdb trimmed public reads at Q25 via fastp, called clones via MiXCR and kept in-frame beta chains. Identical CDR3 proteins give one entry, which carries the most common genes and DNA. The sample profile shows hundreds of distinct CDR3 sequences; less than 45% of them were found once. Together, the top ten hold more than 45% of the sample. Genomic DNA extracted from blood, in amounts of roughly 250-500 ng, served as the starting material for amplifying TRB repertoires. Sequencing was carried out using blood. Receptors were obtained from a human donor with active COVID-19.

By share, this clonotype ranks as medium-sized. The V call is TRBV28, the J call TRBJ2-5, with TRBD2 matching over 11 bases. CDR1 and CDR2 (germline): MDHEN, SYDVKM. J was trimmed by 2 bases and V by 0 bases; bases with no gene match: 5. CDR3 length: 17 residues. CDR3 DNA: TGTGCCAGCAGTTTATGGACTAGCGGGGTGGGACAAGAGACCCAGTACTTC. The encoded protein is CASSLWTSGVGQETQYF.

By its share, this clonotype is hyperexpanded. The V call is TRBV5-5, the J call TRBJ2-1, with 7 bases fitting TRBD2. J gave up 0 bases and V 0 bases, and 0 bases lay outside the gene matches. Germline V CDR1 and CDR2: SGHKS, YYEKEE (reference sequence). The CDR3 runs 15 residues. CDR3 sequence: CASSLGGGSYNEQFF. The DNA of the CDR3 is TGTGCCAGCAGCTTGGGGGGGGGCTCCTACAATGAGCAGTTCTTC.

Within the sample, this clonotype is hyperexpanded. The V and J genes are TRBV19 and TRBJ2-1; D call uncertain. Germline-derived CDR1 and CDR2 are LNHDA and SQIVND (reference sequence). Trimming shortened V by 7 bases and J by 8 bases, and 21 bases separated the two germline ends. The CDR3 contains 15 residues. The CDR3 DNA reads as TGTGCCAGTACACTCGGGCTGACTCGGACGGATGAGCAGTTCTTC. Its protein product is CASTLGLTRTDEQFF.